Shown below are 25 T cell receptor beta chains from a single sample sequenced in a study of blood T cell repertoires in COVID-19. Profiling relied on immunoSEQ multiplex PCR, and the TCRdb table lists in-frame clones only, not all of them. The data hold a few hundred thousand clones, with roughly 89% observed a single time. Specimen: peripheral blood. Receptors were obtained from a woman between 40 and 50 years old who had recovered from COVID-19.

This rearrangement joins TRBV4-2 to TRBJ2-1, with D hard to call. Deletions cut 4 bases from V and 5 bases from J, with 15 bases between. CDR3 length: 15 residues. Germline assignment: CDR1 LGHNA and CDR2 YNFKEQ. The CDR3 protein is CASSRHVSADNEQFF. The CDR3 DNA reads as TGTGCCAGCAGCCGCCACGTCTCTGCAGACAATGAGCAGTTCTTC.

V and J are TRBV5-1 and TRBJ1-5; unclear D gene. Trimming took off 4 bases at V and 3 bases at J, with 11 bases between the two ends. CDR3 length equals 14 residues. The germline V gene has CDR1 SGHRS and CDR2 YFSETQ. This CDR3 reads CASSVGLNNQPQHF. The CDR3 nucleotides read TGCGCCAGCAGCGTAGGACTGAACAATCAGCCCCAGCATTTT. Complete variable domain (other parts from reference TRBV5-1 and TRBJ1-5): KAGVTQTPRYLIKTRGQQVTLSCSPISGHRSVSWYQQTPGQGLQFLFEYFSETQRNKGNFPGRFSGRQFSNSRSEMNVSTLELGDSALYLCASSVGLNNQPQHFGDGTRLSIL.

V is TRBV2 and J is TRBJ2-1, with no clear D. CDR3 size: 10 residues. With 6 bases removed from V and 10 bases from J, the gap between germline ends came to 7 bases. Germline-derived CDR1 and CDR2 are SNHLY and FYNNEI. CDR3 sequence (DNA): TGTGCCAGCAGAACAGACGAGCAGTTCTTC. Translated, it gives CASRTDEQFF.

This chain links TRBV6-5 with TRBJ2-7, with 10 nucleotides matching TRBD2. Germline assignment: CDR1 MNHEY and CDR2 SVGAGI. V shed 6 bases and J 4 bases; nucleotides not matched to a gene: 9. CDR3 length: 15 amino acids. CDR3 DNA: TGTGCCAGCAGCCAAACCGGACTAGCGGCATACGAGCAGTACTTC. Amino acid sequence: CASSQTGLAAYEQYF.

In the case of this clone: This sample includes further DNA sequences coding for the same CDR3. This chain links TRBV20-1 with TRBJ1-2; TRBD1 matches 8 bases. Trimming at V came to 6 bases and at J to 5 bases, leaving 2 bases not matched to a gene. CDR1 is DFQATT and CDR2 is SNEGSKA in the germline V gene (reference sequence). The CDR3 has 11 amino acids. This chain's CDR3 is CSARQGYGYTF. CDR3 bases: TGCAGTGCAAGACAGGGGTATGGCTACACCTTC.

CDR3 bases: TGTGCCAGCTCACCACCGTTAGCCGGGGGGGCCTTTGTGAACAATGAGCAGTTCTTC. Translation: CASSPPLAGGAFVNNEQFF. The J gene is TRBJ2-1, the V gene TRBV18; 8 positions agree with TRBD2. The CDR3 is 19 amino acids. CDR1 is KGHSH, CDR2 LQKENI, per germline. Trimming took 0 bases from V and 5 from J; bases not matched to a gene: 15.

The chain links TRBV12-3 or TRBV12-4 to TRBJ1-1, with D perhaps TRBD1 (5 bases). Trimming removed 5 bases at V and 2 bases at J, with 9 bases between. CDR3 length equals 13 residues. The CDR3 is CASSQGTNTEAFF. In nucleotides, the CDR3 is TGTGCCAGCAGTCAGGGAACCAACACTGAAGCTTTCTTT.

V gene TRBV18 combines with J gene TRBJ1-6; TRBD1 is a possible D gene (5 bases). The CDR3 totals 15 residues. V was clipped by 6 bases and J by 6 bases, with 15 bases between them. CDR1 is KGHSH, CDR2 LQKENI, per germline. DNA of the CDR3: TGTGCCAGCTCGCAAATGACAGACTCTAATTCACCCCTCCACTTT. Amino acid sequence: CASSQMTDSNSPLHF.

The chain carries TRBV6-5 and TRBJ2-4; TRBD1 matches at 11 bases. The CDR3 sequence is 15 residues long. The junction had 9 bases not matched to a gene; V was cut back by 8 bases and J by 6 bases. The germline V gene encodes CDR1 MNHEY and CDR2 SVGAGI. In nucleotides, the CDR3 is TGTGCCAGCGTCGGGACAGGGGGAAATCTAAACATTCAGTACTTC. Translated, it gives CASVGTGGNLNIQYF.

The chain recombines TRBV2 with TRBJ2-2; the D is unclear. V dropped 6 bases and J dropped 6 bases, with 8 bases sitting between them. The germline V gene encodes CDR1 SNHLY and CDR2 FYNNEI. CDR3 length: 12 amino acids. In DNA form, the CDR3 reads TGTGCCAGCAGATATTTTTCCGGGGAGCTGTTTTTT. Protein sequence: CASRYFSGELFF. Filled out from reference TRBV2 and TRBJ2-2, the complete variable domain reads EPEVTQTPSHQVTQMGQEVILRCVPISNHLYFYWYRQILGQKVEFLVSFYNNEISEKSEIFDDQFSVERPDGSNFTLKIRSTKLEDSAMYFCASRYFSGELFFGEGSRLTVL.

The chain links TRBV18 to TRBJ2-3; 7 bases are a match to TRBD2. Germline V gene data show CDR1 as KGHSH and CDR2 as LQKENI. Losses at the gene ends were 5 bases for V and 4 bases for J; bases not matched to a gene: 9. The CDR3 spans 15 residues. In DNA form, the CDR3 reads TGTGCCAGCTCAGGGCTGACGGGGAGGGCAGATACGCAGTATTTT. Translated: CASSGLTGRADTQYF.

The table lists this clone with a few counts. The rearrangement links TRBV3-1 (or the pseudogene TRBV3-2) to TRBJ2-5; 9 nucleotides agree with TRBD2. This CDR3 has 15 residues. From germline, CDR1 is LGHDT and CDR2 YNNKEL (reference sequence). The J segment lost 5 bases and the V segment lost 2 bases, leaving 6 bases of the junction unmatched. This CDR3 is CASSQLAGRGETQYF. The CDR3 DNA follows: TGTGCCAGCAGCCAACTAGCGGGGAGAGGGGAGACCCAGTACTTC.

The rearrangement joins TRBV6-5 to TRBJ1-3; D uncertain. The CDR3 is 15 amino acids. CDR1 is MNHEY, CDR2 SVGAGI, per germline. Between the trimmed V and J ends, which lost 2 bases and 0 bases, there was a span of 8 bases. The CDR3 DNA is TGTGCCAGCAGTTACCGCGGCAACTCTGGAAACACCATATATTTT. Translation: CASSYRGNSGNTIYF.

This clone was observed a few times. This chain joins TRBV7-9 and TRBJ1-6; D is uncertain. This CDR3 region has 15 residues. CDR1 is SEHNR, CDR2 FQNEAQ, per germline (reference sequence). With 2 bases removed from V and 7 bases from J, the gap between germline ends came to 12 bases. CDR3 DNA sequence: TGTGCCAGCAGCTTAACTACCACGATGAATTCACCCCTCCACTTT. This sequence encodes CASSLTTTMNSPLHF.

The chain recombines TRBV28 with TRBJ2-7; D possibly corresponds to TRBD2 (6 bases). CDR1 is MDHEN, CDR2 SYDVKM, per germline. This CDR3 is 11 amino acids long. Trimming cost V 10 bases and J 3 bases, with 10 bases left between them. CDR3 region: CATGLLYEQYF. CDR3 DNA sequence: TGTGCCACGGGACTTCTCTACGAGCAGTACTTC.

The chain is built from TRBV4-1 and TRBJ1-2; no clear D. This CDR3 has 16 amino acids. Germline V CDR1 and CDR2: MGHRA, YSYEKL. V lost 2 bases and J lost 2, with 15 bases in between. The CDR3 coding sequence is TGCGCCAGCAGCCAACTTGAGGGAGAATTGAACTATGGCTACACCTTC. Encoded protein: CASSQLEGELNYGYTF.

The J gene is TRBJ2-5, the V gene TRBV6-1; 7 nucleotides align to TRBD2. Trimming at V came to 3 bases and at J to 7 bases, leaving 5 bases not matched to a gene. Germline V gene data show CDR1 as MNHNS and CDR2 as SASEGT. The CDR3 consists of 13 residues. In nucleotides, the CDR3 is TGTGCCAGCAGTGAGGGACTACCGAGGACCCAGTACTTC. Protein sequence: CASSEGLPRTQYF.

The chain has TRBV2 and TRBJ2-4; D is perhaps TRBD1 (6 bases). CDR1 and CDR2 (germline): SNHLY, FYNNEI. The CDR3 is 12 amino acids. The V gene lost 3 bases and the J gene lost 6 bases, with 6 bases spanning the gap. The CDR3 here is CASSETGNIQYF. As DNA, the CDR3 is TGTGCCAGCAGTGAGACAGGAAACATTCAGTACTTC.

Relative to its sample, this clone is medium-sized. The chain combines TRBV7-8 with TRBJ1-6; D call uncertain. Trimming left V 5 bases short and J 2 bases short, with 19 bases between. This CDR3 has 18 amino acids. Germline V gene lookup returns CDR1 SGHVS and CDR2 FQNEAQ. CDR3 nucleotides: TGTGCCAGCAGCCCATCGGCAGGTTTTGGCGCCTATAATTCACCCCTCCACTTT. It is translated as CASSPSAGFGAYNSPLHF.

The chain links TRBV5-1 to TRBJ2-5; a weak D match, TRBD1 (6 bases). The CDR3 contains 14 residues. Trimming pared 4 bases from V and 5 bases from J, leaving 15 bases between. Germline CDR1 is SGHRS and CDR2 is YFSETQ. The CDR3 DNA sequence: TGCGCCAGCAGCCAAATGGGGGCCGGGGAGACCCAGTACTTC. It codes for CASSQMGAGETQYF. Looking up the rest from reference TRBV5-1 and TRBJ2-5 gives the full variable domain: KAGVTQTPRYLIKTRGQQVTLSCSPISGHRSVSWYQQTPGQGLQFLFEYFSETQRNKGNFPGRFSGRQFSNSRSEMNVSTLELGDSALYLCASSQMGAGETQYFGPGTRLLVL.

The genes are TRBV11-2 and TRBJ2-7; perhaps TRBD2 as D (5 bases). Trimming stripped 0 bases from V and 2 bases from J, with 11 bases between. The germline V gene encodes CDR1 SGHAT and CDR2 FQNNGV. The CDR3 spans 15 residues. Written as DNA, the CDR3 is TGTGCCAGCAGCTTAGATCGAGGGCCGACCTACGAGCAGTACTTC. Residues: CASSLDRGPTYEQYF.

This sequence joins TRBV7-9 and TRBJ2-7; TRBD1 aligns across 7 bases. The germline gives CDR1 SEHNR, CDR2 FQNEAQ (reference sequence). The CDR3 runs to 14 residues. V shed 5 bases, J shed 3 bases, and the junction held 7 bases outside the gene matches. The CDR3 region has the DNA TGTGCCAGCAGCCCCCGACAGGGAATCTACGAGCAGTACTTC. Translation gives CASSPRQGIYEQYF.

This chain links TRBV4-1 with TRBJ2-7; 10 bases align to TRBD1. This CDR3 comprises 15 residues. Germline CDR1 is MGHRA and CDR2 is YSYEKL. V shed 8 bases and J 3 bases; nucleotides not matched to a gene: 10. The CDR3 region has the DNA TGCGCCAGCCGAGTATCAGACAGGGGGCTCTACGAGCAGTACTTC. Protein: CASRVSDRGLYEQYF.

This chain connects TRBV7-9 to TRBJ2-5, with 11 positions matching TRBD1. CDR3 length: 16 residues. Germline lookup yields CDR1 SEHNR and CDR2 FQNEAQ (reference sequence). V gave up 3 bases and J gave up 1 base; unmatched junction bases: 4. The CDR3 DNA follows: TGTGCCAGCAGCTTTGGCGGGACAGGGGGCCAAGAGACCCAGTACTTC. Residues: CASSFGGTGGQETQYF.

The chain couples TRBV5-6 to TRBJ2-2; D possibly corresponds to TRBD2 (6 bases). The length of the CDR3 is 13 residues. Germline CDR1 SGHDT, CDR2 YYEEEE. V was clipped by 0 bases and J by 9 bases, with 9 bases between them. The CDR3 region is CASSLAAGRELFF. The CDR3 bases are TGTGCCAGCAGCTTGGCAGCGGGCCGGGAGCTGTTTTTT.